This TCR beta chain was captured by sequencing in a study of CD8 T cells in ankylosing spondylitis (TCRdb year 2017). General notes on the study: To find TCR variants linked to disease, the study profiled T cell receptor beta repertoires in ankylosing spondylitis patients and healthy donors. The full study cohort comprised 25 ankylosing spondylitis patients and over 95 healthy donors. Samples of peripheral blood were taken, and for ankylosing spondylitis patients, synovial fluid was collected as well.

There are many counts of this clonotype. Its antigen remains unidentified. No much larger clonotype is one base removed from it; base qualities were not supplied. Sequencer: Illumina HiSeq 2500. TCR beta libraries were prepared by quantitative 5'-RACE with molecular barcodes. In the source study's methods: A new computational method based on a probabilistic model of VDJ rearrangement was used to identify disease-linked TCR variants. Using fastp trimming at Q25 and MiXCR clonotype assembly, TCRdb reanalyzed the public sequencing data and kept in-frame beta chains. Rows merge per CDR3 protein into single entries with the most common DNA and genes. The authors' filters were not applied to this entry. The sample table records around 39,000 distinct CDR3 sequences; over 10% of these occur just once. 25% to 40% of the sample rests with the top ten. Synovial fluid samples were paired with blood samples taken from the same ankylosing spondylitis patients.

Its CDR3 holds 17 amino acids, cysteine through phenylalanine. Only CDR3 DNA is held: 51 bases, read in frame from base 1. V gives up 2 bases and J gives up 0 bases, and the segment between their germline ends measures 15 bases. CDR1 is given as LNHNV and CDR2 as YYDKDF, both from the germline V gene (reference sequence). Broader findings and caveats from the paper: Blood from ankylosing spondylitis patients appeared to be characterized by a TCR beta motif composed of several highly homologous amino acid variants. The disease-linked clones were reported as significantly enriched in matched synovial fluid samples from ankylosing spondylitis patients. The disease-linked clones showed a CD8+ phenotype and occurred at relatively low frequencies in peripheral blood. Some motif variants were previously reported in synovial fluid and blood of reactive arthritis patients, suggesting common disease-initiation mechanisms.

This TCR was recovered from a male donor with ankylosing spondylitis. This chain joins TRBV15 to TRBJ2-3; there is no confident call for the D gene. Source material: synovial fluid, either unsorted or a sorted T cell fraction (not recorded which). Read as DNA, the sequence is TGTGCCACCAGCAGATCTCTTGGCAGATCTAGCACAGATACGCAGTATTTT. Its amino acids are CATSRSLGRSSTDTQYF.